Presented here are 17 T cell receptor beta chains from one specimen sequenced in a study of molecular identifiers for immune sequencing clone quantification. TCRdb independently ran MiXCR on the PCR reads; one entry per CDR3 protein. There are some 65,000 distinct CDR3 sequences in the sample; roughly 20% occur only once, and approximately 1.5% lies in the top ten. The material sequenced was naive CD8+ T cells from blood, with Jurkat cell RNA spiked in. The subset was: FACS-sorted CD8+CD4-CCR7+CD45RA+ naive T cells. These receptors were collected from a human donor in good health. Some libraries in this study had Jurkat cell RNA spiked in.

This clonotype was detected many times. The chain uses TRBV4-1 and TRBJ2-7; weak D call: TRBD1 (6 bases). Germline V lookup: CDR1 MGHRA, CDR2 YSYEKL. V shed 0 bases and J shed 2 bases, with 14 bases lying between them. The CDR3 totals 16 residues. The DNA for the CDR3 is TGCGCCAGCAGCCAAGATAAGTACAGGGAAACCTACGAGCAGTACTTC. Its protein product is CASSQDKYRETYEQYF.

Comment on this clonotype: Possible read error: a much larger clone is one base away. The V gene is TRBV29-1, the J gene TRBJ2-1; 7 positions agree with TRBD1. There are 15 residues in the CDR3. Germline assignment: CDR1 SQVTM and CDR2 ANQGSEA. Germline trimming cut 1 base from V and 7 bases from J; bases unmatched to any gene: 10. Here the CDR3 DNA reads TGCAGCGTTGAAGTGTACAGGGGATTGTCGAATGAGCAGTTCTTC. Translating it yields CSVEVYRGLSNEQFF.

This clonotype was picked up many times. The chain is built from TRBV10-3 and TRBJ2-7; D call uncertain. CDR1 and CDR2 (germline): ENHRY, SYGVKD. V shed 4 bases and J shed 1 base, with 5 bases lying between them. CDR3 length: 12 residues. Here the CDR3 reads CAISALSYEQYF. The CDR3 DNA reads as TGTGCCATCAGTGCTTTATCCTACGAGCAGTACTTC.

This clonotype was observed a few times. The chain combines TRBV12-3 or TRBV12-4 with TRBJ2-1, with D perhaps matching TRBD2 (5 bases). V lost 4 bases and J 7 bases, leaving 17 bases between the germline ends. This CDR3 region has 15 residues. The CDR3 here is CASSWYGGLENEQFF. CDR3 bases: TGTGCCAGCAGTTGGTACGGAGGCCTAGAGAATGAGCAGTTCTTC.

This clonotype has at least ten counts. The chain combines TRBV7-6 with TRBJ2-5, with D perhaps TRBD1 or TRBD2 (5 bases each). Looked up from germline, CDR1 is SGHVS and CDR2 is FNYEAQ. The CDR3 has 17 residues. The V and J ends lost 2 bases and 3 bases respectively, with 19 bases between them. The CDR3 region has the DNA TGTGCCAGCAGCTTAACCCCTAGGGGAGCGGAGGAAGAGACCCAGTACTTC. It codes for CASSLTPRGAEEETQYF.

This clonotype appeared many times. The CDR3: CASSLRSVGYVSYEQYF. Written as DNA, the CDR3 is TGTGCCAGCAGCTTACGGTCAGTAGGGTATGTGTCCTACGAGCAGTACTTC. V is TRBV5-5 and J is TRBJ2-7; D unresolved. Per the germline V gene, CDR1 is SGHKS and CDR2 is YYEKEE (reference sequence). Trimming removed 2 bases from V and 1 base from J, with 19 bases in between. The CDR3 covers 17 residues.

The gene calls are TRBV19 and TRBJ2-1; possible D gene TRBD2, 5 bases. Trimming pared 4 bases from V and 8 bases from J, leaving 21 bases between. The CDR3 length is 16 residues. The germline V gene has CDR1 LNHDA and CDR2 SQIVND (reference sequence). CDR3 nucleotides: TGTGCCAGTAGTAAGGAAGTATTGGGAGTTCATGATGAGCAGTTCTTC. It translates to CASSKEVLGVHDEQFF. Together with reference TRBV19 and TRBJ2-1, the CDR3 gives the full variable domain: DGGITQSPKYLFRKEGQNVTLSCEQNLNHDAMYWYRQDPGQGLRLIYYSQIVNDFQKGDIAEGYSVSREKKESFPLTVTSAQKNPTAFYLCASSKEVLGVHDEQFFGPGTRLTVL.

This clonotype came up many times. The chain recombines TRBV5-1 with TRBJ2-3, with TRBD1 matching over 8 bases. CDR1 and CDR2 from the germline V gene are SGHRS and YFSETQ. The CDR3 is 15 residues long. V dropped 4 bases and J dropped 0; count of bases not matched to a gene: 4. The CDR3 DNA follows: TGCGCCAGCAGCCCCTGGGACAGGAGCACAGATACGCAGTATTTT. As protein: CASSPWDRSTDTQYF. Filled out from reference TRBV5-1 and TRBJ2-3, the complete variable domain reads KAGVTQTPRYLIKTRGQQVTLSCSPISGHRSVSWYQQTPGQGLQFLFEYFSETQRNKGNFPGRFSGRQFSNSRSEMNVSTLELGDSALYLCASSPWDRSTDTQYFGPGTRLTVL.

There are many counts of this clonotype. The V call is TRBV11-2, the J call TRBJ2-3, with 8 nucleotides matching TRBD2. CDR1 and CDR2 from the germline V gene are SGHAT and FQNNGV. This CDR3 comprises 15 residues. V shed 6 bases, J shed 1 base, and the junction held 6 bases outside the gene matches. This CDR3 reads CASRISGTGTDTQYF. As DNA, the CDR3 is TGTGCCAGCAGGATTAGCGGGACCGGCACAGATACGCAGTATTTT.

This clonotype was seen ten or more times. The chain links TRBV4-3 to TRBJ2-1; D is undetermined. The CDR3 contains 13 residues. Trimming stripped 0 bases from V and 10 bases from J, with 10 bases between. Germline V gene lookup returns CDR1 LGHNA and CDR2 YSLEER. The CDR3 spells CASSQDAQQEQFF. CDR3 bases: TGCGCCAGCAGCCAAGATGCCCAGCAAGAGCAGTTCTTC.

This clonotype appeared many times. The rearrangement joins TRBV20-1 to TRBJ1-1; D is ambiguous. The CDR3 spans 14 residues. Germline CDR1 is DFQATT and CDR2 is SNEGSKA (reference sequence). Between the trimmed V and J ends, which lost 8 bases and 1 base, there was a span of 17 bases. The CDR3 nucleotides read TGCAGTAAATACTCCGAAGTGGGGAACACTGAAGCTTTCTTT. Translation: CSKYSEVGNTEAFF.

This clonotype was counted only a few times. The V and J genes are TRBV5-1 and TRBJ2-1; no definite D call. The length of the CDR3 is 16 residues. Per the germline V gene, CDR1 is SGHRS and CDR2 is YFSETQ. Deletions cut 2 bases from V and 0 bases from J, with 12 bases between. CDR3 DNA sequence: TGCGCCAGCAGCTTCCCTCGTTCTAGCTCCTACAATGAGCAGTTCTTC. This codes for CASSFPRSSSYNEQFF.

The table lists this clonotype with many counts. The chain couples TRBV6-5 to TRBJ2-7, with 7 bases identical to TRBD2. Unmatched junction bases numbered 4, after V lost 4 bases and J lost 1 base. The germline V gene encodes CDR1 MNHEY and CDR2 SVGAGI. This CDR3 spans 14 amino acids. The DNA for the CDR3 is TGTGCCAGCAGTTCCGGGACTATTTCCTACGAGCAGTACTTC. The encoded protein is CASSSGTISYEQYF.

This clonotype has ten or more counts. The rearrangement links TRBV28 to TRBJ2-3, with D possibly matching TRBD2 (6 bases). CDR1 MDHEN and CDR2 SYDVKM come from the germline V gene. The germline V and J ends were trimmed by 6 bases and 2 bases, with 21 bases remaining between them. The CDR3 is made up of 17 amino acids. In DNA form, the CDR3 reads TGTGCCAGCAGCCATACATGGCGGGATCGCGACACAGATACGCAGTATTTT. This sequence encodes CASSHTWRDRDTDTQYF.

On this clonotype: The conserved final phenylalanine or tryptophan is absent from the CDR3, which likely points to a read error. The V gene is TRBV15, the J gene TRBJ2-7, with a tentative D call TRBD1 (5 bases). V lost 2 bases, J lost 3 bases, and 20 bases lay in between. The CDR3 spans 17 residues. The germline gives CDR1 LNHNV, CDR2 YYDKDF (reference sequence). CDR3 nucleotide sequence: TGTGCCACCAGCAGATATGCCCCTTCACAGGAGAACTACGAGCAGTACCTC. This encodes CATSRYAPSQENYEQYL.

This clonotype turned up a few times. The chain is built from TRBV27 and TRBJ2-2; 15 bases line up with TRBD2. The CDR3 is made up of 22 amino acids. CDR1 and CDR2 from the germline V gene are MNHEY and SMNVEV (reference sequence). Losses at the gene ends were 0 bases for V and 4 bases for J; bases not matched to a gene: 15. The CDR3 DNA is TGTGCCAGCAGTTTATCGTTTTCGTGGACTAGCGGGAGGGCCCTCGGCACCGGGGAGCTGTTTTTT. It encodes CASSLSFSWTSGRALGTGELFF.

The table lists this clonotype with a few counts. This chain links TRBV19 with TRBJ2-1; TRBD1 might be the D (6 bases). V was trimmed by 4 bases and J by 0 bases, leaving 19 bases between them. Germline loops: CDR1 LNHDA, CDR2 SQIVND (reference sequence). The CDR3 runs 18 residues. The DNA of the CDR3 is TGTGCCAGTAGTAATATCTTAGGGGGAGAAAGCTCCTACAATGAGCAGTTCTTC. It yields the protein CASSNILGGESSYNEQFF.